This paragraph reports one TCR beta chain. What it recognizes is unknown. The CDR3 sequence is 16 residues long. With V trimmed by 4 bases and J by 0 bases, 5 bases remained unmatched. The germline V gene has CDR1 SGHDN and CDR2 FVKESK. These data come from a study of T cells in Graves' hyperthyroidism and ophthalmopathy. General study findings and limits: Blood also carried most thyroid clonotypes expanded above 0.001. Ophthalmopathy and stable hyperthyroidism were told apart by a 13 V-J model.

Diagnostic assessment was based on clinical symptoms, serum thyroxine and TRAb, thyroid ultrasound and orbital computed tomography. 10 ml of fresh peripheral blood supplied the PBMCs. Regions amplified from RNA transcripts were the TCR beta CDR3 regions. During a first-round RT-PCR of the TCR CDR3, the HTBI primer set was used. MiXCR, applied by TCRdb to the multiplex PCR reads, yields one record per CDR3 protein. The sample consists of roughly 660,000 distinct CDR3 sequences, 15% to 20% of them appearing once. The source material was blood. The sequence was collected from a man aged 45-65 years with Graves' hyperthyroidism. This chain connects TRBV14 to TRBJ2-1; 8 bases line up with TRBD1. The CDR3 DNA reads TGTGCCAGCAGCCCGACAGGGGCCCTCTCCTACAATGAGCAGTTCTTC. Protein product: CASSPTGALSYNEQFF.